This paragraph reports one T cell receptor beta chain. Trimming took 4 bases from V and 1 from J, leaving 8 bases between them. Germline CDR1 and CDR2: LGHDT and YNNKEL (reference sequence). The length of the CDR3 is 14 residues. This specimen belongs to a study of blood T cell repertoires in COVID-19. Clones were read by immunoSEQ multiplex PCR, and TCRdb kept only the in-frame ones, dropping some. The sample yields roughly 100,000 clones, about 80% seen once. Sequenced input: peripheral blood. The receptor's source is a man between 60 and 70 years old with acute or convalescent COVID-19. The chain has TRBV3-1 (or the pseudogene TRBV3-2) and TRBJ1-3, with no clear D. The CDR3 region is CASSPPGSGNTIYF. The CDR3 coding sequence is TGTGCCAGCAGCCCCCCGGGATCTGGAAACACCATATATTTT.